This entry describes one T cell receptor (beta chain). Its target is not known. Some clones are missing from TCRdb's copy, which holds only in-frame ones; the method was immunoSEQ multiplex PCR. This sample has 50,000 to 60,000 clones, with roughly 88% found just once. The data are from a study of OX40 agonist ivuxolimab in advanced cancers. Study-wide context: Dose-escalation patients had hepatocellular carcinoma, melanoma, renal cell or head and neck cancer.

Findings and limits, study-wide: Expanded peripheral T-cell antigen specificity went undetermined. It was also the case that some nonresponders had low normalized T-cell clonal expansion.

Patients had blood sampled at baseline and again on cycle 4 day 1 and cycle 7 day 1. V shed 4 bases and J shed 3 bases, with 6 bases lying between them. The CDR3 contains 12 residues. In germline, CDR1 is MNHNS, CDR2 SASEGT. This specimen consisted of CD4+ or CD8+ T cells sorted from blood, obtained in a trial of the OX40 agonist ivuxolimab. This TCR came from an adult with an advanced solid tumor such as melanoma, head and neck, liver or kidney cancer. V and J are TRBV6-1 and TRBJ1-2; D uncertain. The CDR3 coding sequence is TGTGCCAGCAGTGCCTCTTACTATGGCTACACCTTC. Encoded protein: CASSASYYGYTF.